The 12 T cell receptor beta chains below all came from one sample that was sequenced in a study of B cell selection in AIRE deficiency. TCRdb keeps only in-frame clones here, not all; method: immunoSEQ multiplex PCR. Among approximately 26,000 clones listed, around 92% were seen once. The regulatory T cell sort gate was CD4+CD25hiCD127low/negative. Sequencing was performed on CD4+CD25+ Tregs sorted from PBMCs. These receptors came from a human donor in good health.

The chain recombines TRBV7-9 with TRBJ1-2, with 10 bases fitting TRBD1. The trim removed 6 bases at V and 5 bases at J, leaving 15 bases unmatched. This CDR3 has 17 amino acids. Per the germline V gene, CDR1 is SEHNR and CDR2 is FQNEAQ (reference sequence). CDR3 amino acids: CASSSLGTGAGRYGYTF. Here the CDR3 DNA reads TGTGCCAGCAGTTCCCTCGGGACAGGGGCGGGAAGGTATGGCTACACCTTC.

The rearrangement joins TRBV19 to TRBJ2-4; 7 bases are a match to TRBD1. V shed 4 bases, J shed 0 bases, and the junction held 6 bases outside the gene matches. The CDR3 runs to 16 residues. Germline CDR1 and CDR2: LNHDA and SQIVND (reference sequence). The DNA for the CDR3 is TGTGCCAGTAGTAGGTTACAGGGGCTAGCCAAAAACATTCAGTACTTC. Translating it yields CASSRLQGLAKNIQYF.

V usage is TRBV18 and J usage is TRBJ1-1; tentative D call: TRBD1 (5 bases). The CDR3 consists of 13 residues. Germline CDR1 is KGHSH and CDR2 is LQKENI. Trimming cost V 0 bases and J 7 bases, with 9 bases left between them. CDR3 sequence reads: CASSPPSTVEAFF. DNA of the CDR3: TGTGCCAGCTCACCACCGTCGACAGTTGAAGCTTTCTTT. Using reference TRBV18 and TRBJ1-1 for the parts outside the CDR3, the full variable domain is NAGVMQNPRHLVRRRGQEARLRCSPMKGHSHVYWYRQLPEEGLKFMVYLQKENIIDESGMPKERFSAEFPKEGPSILRIQQVVRGDSAAYFCASSPPSTVEAFFGQGTRLTVV.

V and J are TRBV5-1 and TRBJ2-2, with 10 positions matching TRBD1. Per germline, CDR1 SGHRS and CDR2 YFSETQ. The CDR3 extends over 13 amino acids. Trimming cost V 5 bases and J 7 bases; bases outside gene matches: 2. The CDR3 loop is CASRDRGFGELFF. In nucleotides, the CDR3 is TGCGCCAGCAGGGACAGGGGGTTCGGGGAGCTGTTTTTT.

This chain connects TRBV7-2 to TRBJ1-2; no clear D gene. From germline, CDR1 is SGHTA and CDR2 FQGNSA. V was clipped by 1 base and J by 11 bases, with 14 bases between them. The length of the CDR3 is 13 residues. CDR3 sequence: CASSLGELRRYTF. CDR3 sequence (DNA): TGTGCCAGCAGCTTAGGGGAGTTGAGACGTTACACCTTC.

The J gene is TRBJ2-3, the V gene TRBV7-6, with TRBD2 as a possible D gene (6 bases). The V end lost 1 base, the J end lost 3 bases, and 11 bases lay between the germline ends. Germline assignment: CDR1 SGHVS and CDR2 FNYEAQ. The length of the CDR3 is 15 residues. CDR3 in DNA: TGTGCCAGCAGCTTAGGAGGAGGGTTGACAGATACGCAGTATTTT. Protein: CASSLGGGLTDTQYF.

The rearrangement uses TRBV25-1 and TRBJ2-2; no clear D. This CDR3 spans 13 amino acids. The germline CDR1 and CDR2 sequences are MGHDK and SYGVNS. Trimming cost V 3 bases and J 0 bases, with 2 bases left between them. The DNA of the CDR3 is TGTGCCAGCAGTGACCCGAACACCGGGGAGCTGTTTTTT. Translation gives CASSDPNTGELFF.

The chain uses TRBV7-3 and TRBJ1-2; no clear D. Trimming pared 2 bases from V and 0 bases from J, leaving 7 bases between. Germline V CDR1 and CDR2: SGHTA, FQGTGA. The CDR3 extends over 14 amino acids. CDR3 DNA sequence: TGTGCCAGCAGCTTATCGGGCGCTAACTATGGCTACACCTTC. It translates to CASSLSGANYGYTF.

The chain carries TRBV7-8 and TRBJ2-2; D is possibly TRBD1 (6 bases). V lost 6 bases to trimming and J lost 4 bases, with 15 bases between them. The CDR3 is made up of 15 amino acids. Germline CDR1 reads SGHVS; CDR2 reads FQNEAQ. CDR3 in DNA: TGTGCCAGCAGTCTTAGGGGGACCATCACCGGGGAGCTGTTTTTT. It is translated as CASSLRGTITGELFF.

The chain has TRBV30 and TRBJ2-7, with TRBD1 identical over 7 bases. Germline V gene lookup returns CDR1 GTSNPN and CDR2 SVGIG (reference sequence). V shed 7 bases and J 6 bases; nucleotides not matched to a gene: 9. The CDR3 runs 12 residues. For the CDR3, the DNA is TGTGCCTTCCGGGACAGTATAGTCGAGCAGTACTTC. Its protein product is CAFRDSIVEQYF. The full variable domain, with the rest looked up from reference TRBV30 and TRBJ2-7, is SQTIHQWPATLVQPVGSPLSLECTVEGTSNPNLYWYRQAAGRGLQLLFYSVGIGQISSEVPQNLSASRPQDRQFILSSKKLLLSDSGFYLCAFRDSIVEQYFGPGTRLTVT.

V usage is TRBV13 and J usage is TRBJ2-6; a weak D match, TRBD2 (5 bases). This CDR3 spans 18 amino acids. Trimming took 2 bases from V and 0 from J, leaving 14 bases between them. Germline CDR1 is PRHDT and CDR2 is FYEKMQ (reference sequence). The CDR3 bases are TGTGCCAGCAGCTTACGATCCGGGATCCTCTCTGGGGCCAACGTCCTGACTTTC. It specifies CASSLRSGILSGANVLTF.

This sequence joins TRBV11-2 and TRBJ1-2; D gene ambiguous. CDR3 length equals 14 residues. V dropped 5 bases and J dropped 2 bases, with 12 bases sitting between them. The V gene's germline CDR1 is SGHAT and CDR2 FQNNGV. CDR3 DNA: TGTGCCAGCAGCACACTCGGACGGAACTATGGCTACACCTTC. Its protein product is CASSTLGRNYGYTF.